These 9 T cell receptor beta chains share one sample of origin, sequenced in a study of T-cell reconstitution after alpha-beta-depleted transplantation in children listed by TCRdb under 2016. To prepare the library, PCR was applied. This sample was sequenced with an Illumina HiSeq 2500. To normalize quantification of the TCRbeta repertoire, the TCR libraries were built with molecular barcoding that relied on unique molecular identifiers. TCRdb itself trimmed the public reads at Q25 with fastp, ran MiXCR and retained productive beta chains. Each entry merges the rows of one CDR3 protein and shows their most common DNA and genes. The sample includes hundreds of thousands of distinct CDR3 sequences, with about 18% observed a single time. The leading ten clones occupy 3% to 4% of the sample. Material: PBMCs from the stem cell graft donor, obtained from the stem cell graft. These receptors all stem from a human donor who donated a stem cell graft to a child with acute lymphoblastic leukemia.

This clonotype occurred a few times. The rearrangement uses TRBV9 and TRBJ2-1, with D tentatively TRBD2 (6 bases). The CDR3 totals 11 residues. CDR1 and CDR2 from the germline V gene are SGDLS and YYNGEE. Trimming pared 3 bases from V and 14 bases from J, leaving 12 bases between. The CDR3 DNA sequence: TGTGCCAGCAGCGCGGGCGGGGTGGAGTTCTTC. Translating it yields CASSAGGVEFF.

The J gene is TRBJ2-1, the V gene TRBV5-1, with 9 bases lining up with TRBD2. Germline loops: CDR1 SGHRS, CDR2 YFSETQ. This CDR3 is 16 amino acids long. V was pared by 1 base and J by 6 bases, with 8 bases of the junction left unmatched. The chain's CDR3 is CASSLPSGKYSNEQFF. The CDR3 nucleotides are TGCGCCAGCAGCTTGCCTAGCGGGAAGTATAGCAATGAGCAGTTCTTC.

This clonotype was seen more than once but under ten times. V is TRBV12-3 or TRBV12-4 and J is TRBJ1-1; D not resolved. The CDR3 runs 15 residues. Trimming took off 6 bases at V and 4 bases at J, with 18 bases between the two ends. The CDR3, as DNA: TGTGCCAGCAGCCCAGGACTGTTGATGGGCACTGAAGCTTTCTTT. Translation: CASSPGLLMGTEAFF.

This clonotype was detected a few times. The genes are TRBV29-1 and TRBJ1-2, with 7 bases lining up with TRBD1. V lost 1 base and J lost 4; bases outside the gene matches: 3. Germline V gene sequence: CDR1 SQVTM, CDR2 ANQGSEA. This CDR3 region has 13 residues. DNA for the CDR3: TGCAGCGTTGAAGGGCAGGGGGTCTATGGCTACACCTTC. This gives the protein CSVEGQGVYGYTF.

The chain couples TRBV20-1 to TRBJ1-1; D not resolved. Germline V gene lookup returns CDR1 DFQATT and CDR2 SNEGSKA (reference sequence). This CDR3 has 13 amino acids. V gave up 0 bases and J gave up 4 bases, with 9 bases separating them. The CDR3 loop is CSARDGRGTEAFF. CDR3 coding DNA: TGCAGTGCTAGAGATGGGCGAGGCACTGAAGCTTTCTTT.

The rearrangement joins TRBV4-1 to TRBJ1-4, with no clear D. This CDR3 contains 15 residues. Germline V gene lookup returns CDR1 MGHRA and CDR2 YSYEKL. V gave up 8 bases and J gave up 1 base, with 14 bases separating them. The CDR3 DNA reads TGCGCCAGCGCGAGCCTTACTAGAACTAATGAAAAACTGTTTTTT. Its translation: CASASLTRTNEKLFF.

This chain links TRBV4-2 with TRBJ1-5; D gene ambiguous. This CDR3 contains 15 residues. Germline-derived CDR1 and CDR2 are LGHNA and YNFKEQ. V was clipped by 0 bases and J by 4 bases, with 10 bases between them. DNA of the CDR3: TGTGCCAGCAGCCAAGATTTGGGGAAGAATCAGCCCCAGCATTTT. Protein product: CASSQDLGKNQPQHF.

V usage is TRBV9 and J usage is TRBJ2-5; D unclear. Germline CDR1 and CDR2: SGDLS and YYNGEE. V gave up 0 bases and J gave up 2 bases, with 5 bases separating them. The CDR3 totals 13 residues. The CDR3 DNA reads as TGTGCCAGCAGCGTAGCACAACAAGAGACCCAGTACTTC. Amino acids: CASSVAQQETQYF. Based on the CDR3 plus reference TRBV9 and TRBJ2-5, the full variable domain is DSGVTQTPKHLITATGQRVTLRCSPRSGDLSVYWYQQSLDQGLQFLIQYYNGEERAKGNILERFSAQQFPDLHSELNLSSLELGDSALYFCASSVAQQETQYFGPGTRLLVL.

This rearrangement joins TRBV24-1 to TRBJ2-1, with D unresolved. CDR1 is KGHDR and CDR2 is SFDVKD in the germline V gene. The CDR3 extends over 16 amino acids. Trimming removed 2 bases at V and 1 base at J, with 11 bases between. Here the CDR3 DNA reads TGTGCCACCAGTGATTCGCAATGGAGTTCCTACAATGAGCAGTTCTTC. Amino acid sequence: CATSDSQWSSYNEQFF.